This is a list of T cell receptor beta chains from one sample in a study of T-cell memory formation after mild COVID-19. TCRdb called the 5' RACE reads again in MiXCR, with one record for every CDR3 protein. Of 34,000 or so distinct CDR3 sequences listed, about 7.7% are singletons. The source material was PBMCs or a T cell subset sorted from them (not recorded which). Receptors were obtained from a man younger than 35 who had mild COVID-19 (a few samples of this study predate the infection). Cell type and time point are not known. Both conserved end residues are part of each CDR3. A D gene is named only where the DNA matches it firmly. Expanded clones are given a class, and other clones once, few, many or no size at all.

v_call	j_call	d_call	clone_size	cdr3_nt	cdr3_aa
TRBV7-9	TRBJ2-5	-	many	TGTGCCAGCAGCTTAGTTACTTCAGTACAAGAGACCCAGTACTTC	CASSLVTSVQETQYF
TRBV5-6	TRBJ1-5	-	many	TGTGCCAGCAGTCAGCGCCGGCTCGGGTCCCAGCCCCAGCATTTT	CASSQRRLGSQPQHF
TRBV24-1	TRBJ2-3	TRBD2	-	TGTGCCACCAGTGAGGGCGGGGGGGGAGGAGATACGCAGTATTTT	CATSEGGGGGDTQYF
TRBV9	TRBJ1-2	-	few	TGTGCCAGCAGCGTAGGGGTTGGCGGCTACACCTTC	CASSVGVGGYTF
TRBV4-1	TRBJ1-6	TRBD1	many	TGCGCCACCCGACAGGGAGGGGGGATAAATTCACCCCTCCACTTT	CATRQGGGINSPLHF
TRBV7-3	TRBJ1-2	-	many	TGTGCCAGCAGCCCCACAGGGTATCCATCAGAAGGCTACACCTTC	CASSPTGYPSEGYTF
TRBV19	TRBJ2-1	-	-	TGTGCCAGTAGTATAGTCCCCCTTTCCAATGAGCAGTTCTTC	CASSIVPLSNEQFF
TRBV3-1	TRBJ1-4	-	-	TGTGCCAGCAGCGGGAGGAGAAATAATGAAAAACTGTTTTTT	CASSGRRNNEKLFF
TRBV3-1	TRBJ2-3	-	many	TGTGCCAGCAGCCAAGATCTCGCGGCGGATACGCAGTATTTT	CASSQDLAADTQYF
TRBV5-1	TRBJ2-5	-	many	TGCGCCAGCAGCATTCAGCAAGAGACCCAGTACTTC	CASSIQQETQYF
TRBV5-1	TRBJ2-1	-	medium-sized	TGCGCCAGCAGCTTGACAGGCAACAATGAGCAGTTCTTC	CASSLTGNNEQFF
TRBV2	TRBJ1-1	-	many	TGTGCCACGCGCGAGAACACTGAAGCTTTCTTT	CATRENTEAFF
TRBV5-1	TRBJ1-4	-	few	TGCGCCAGCAGCTACGGACAGCTACCTAATGAAAAACTGTTTTTT	CASSYGQLPNEKLFF
TRBV7-3	TRBJ2-1	-	-	TGTGCCAGCAGCTTACTCTCCGGGTACAATGAGCAGTTCTTC	CASSLLSGYNEQFF
TRBV11-2	TRBJ2-1	-	many	TGTGCCAGCAGCCCGGGACGTTACAATGAGCAGTTCTTC	CASSPGRYNEQFF
TRBV9	TRBJ2-5	TRBD2	-	TGTGCCAGCAGCGTAGGGCTAGCGGGGGGCCAAGAGACCCAGTACTTC	CASSVGLAGGQETQYF
TRBV29-1	TRBJ2-1	-	few	TGCAGCGTTGGGGACTTTAGCGGTGGCAAGTTCTACAATGAGCAGTTCTTC	CSVGDFSGGKFYNEQFF
TRBV12-3/TRBV12-4	TRBJ2-7	TRBD2	many	TGTGCCAGCAGTTTAGCGCCAATTTCCGGGGGGGGCCGGTGGGAGCAGTACTTC	CASSLAPISGGGRWEQYF
TRBV4-3	TRBJ2-2	-	many	TGCGCCAGCAGCCAAGAATCAGGAACCGGGGAGCTGTTTTTT	CASSQESGTGELFF
TRBV9	TRBJ1-3	-	many	TGTGCCAGCAGCGCCGGGGGAGGTATTTTCGGAAACACCATATATTTT	CASSAGGGIFGNTIYF
TRBV9	TRBJ2-2	TRBD2	many	TGTGCCAGCAGCCACCCAGCGGGGGCGAACACCGGGGAGCTGTTTTTT	CASSHPAGANTGELFF
TRBV11-3	TRBJ2-7	TRBD1	many	TGTGCCAGCAGCCGCGGGGACAGGGGGTTCTCCGAGCAGTACTTC	CASSRGDRGFSEQYF
TRBV20-1	TRBJ2-5	-	many	TGCAGTGCTAGAGTCTCGGGAACAGCTCAAGAGACCCAGTACTTC	CSARVSGTAQETQYF
TRBV19	TRBJ2-2	-	-	TGTGCCAGTAGTATTCCCCGGCAGCTGTTTTTT	CASSIPRQLFF